The 27 T cell receptor beta chains reported below all come from one sample, sequenced in a study of post-analysis software for immune sequencing data. Findings and caveats of the study: The study found TRBV5-6, TRBV5-1 and TRBV20-1 among roughly 5 TRBV segments more frequent in patients than controls.

These TCRs are of unknown antigen specificity. TCR beta libraries were prepared from cDNA with unique molecular identifiers. TCRdb reprocessed the PCR reads via MiXCR and lists one record per CDR3 protein. Among roughly 620,000 distinct CDR3 sequences, 44% were seen once, and the ten largest hold 1.5% to 2%. The sequencing input was blood. The receptors shown here come from a girl under 18 with multiple sclerosis.

The chain couples TRBV20-1 to TRBJ1-4, with D unresolved. The CDR3 totals 14 residues. CDR1 is DFQATT, CDR2 SNEGSKA, per germline (reference sequence). The ends were cut back, 6 bases at V and 4 bases at J, with 15 bases in the middle. The CDR3 DNA is TGCAGTGCACCCTCTGGCAGGCATAATGAAAAACTGTTTTTT. Translation: CSAPSGRHNEKLFF.

On this clonotype itself: A read error may be the cause here, since a much bigger clone is one base away. The V and J genes are TRBV20-1 and TRBJ2-3, with TRBD1 matching 8 bases. V shed 5 bases, J shed 3 bases, and the junction held 7 bases outside the gene matches. Germline V gene data show CDR1 as DFQATT and CDR2 as SNEGSKA (reference sequence). The CDR3 length is 14 residues. CDR3 coding DNA: TGCAGTGCTGCTAGACAGGGGAAGACAGATACGCAGTATTTT. This gives the protein CSAARQGKTDTQYF.

The V and J genes are TRBV6-5 and TRBJ2-5; no firm D call. Trimming removed 2 bases from V and 3 bases from J, with 10 bases in between. Germline V gene data show CDR1 as MNHEY and CDR2 as SVGAGI. The length of the CDR3 is 14 residues. This chain's CDR3 is CASSYEPAEETQYF. DNA for the CDR3: TGTGCCAGCAGTTACGAACCGGCAGAAGAGACCCAGTACTTC.

The V and J genes are TRBV7-6 and TRBJ1-6, with TRBD1 matching 7 bases. Germline CDR1 and CDR2: SGHVS and FNYEAQ. The V gene end was trimmed by 2 bases and the J gene end by 9 bases; junction bases not matched to a gene: 16. The CDR3 has 18 amino acids. CDR3 in DNA: TGTGCCAGCAGCTTATGGGACAGTCCAATGAGTGGAAGTTCACCCCTCCACTTT. Translation gives CASSLWDSPMSGSSPLHF. The full variable domain, completed using reference TRBV7-6 and TRBJ1-6, is GAGVSQSPRYKVTKRGQDVALRCDPISGHVSLYWYRQALGQGPEFLTYFNYEAQQDKSGLPNDRFSAERPEGSISTLTIQRTEQRDSAMYRCASSLWDSPMSGSSPLHFGNGTRLTVT.

This clonotype occurred once. This chain uses TRBV20-1 with TRBJ2-1; D remains ambiguous. Germline lookup yields CDR1 DFQATT and CDR2 SNEGSKA (reference sequence). The CDR3 is 12 residues long. In DNA form, the CDR3 reads TGCAGCCTCAAGAGCGTTTTCCCCGAGCAGTTCTTC. It specifies CSLKSVFPEQFF.

The V gene is TRBV29-1, the J gene TRBJ2-1; 8 bases are shared with TRBD2. The J segment lost 0 bases and the V segment lost 2 bases, leaving 3 bases of the junction unmatched. The CDR3 spans 15 residues. Germline V gives CDR1 SQVTM, CDR2 ANQGSEA. In DNA, the CDR3 is TGCAGCGTTGAATCCAGCGGGAGCTCCTACAATGAGCAGTTCTTC. This gives the protein CSVESSGSSYNEQFF.

This chain joins TRBV5-1 and TRBJ2-7; 8 bases map to TRBD1. This CDR3 has 14 amino acids. Trimming removed 3 bases from V and 5 bases from J; junction bases left unmatched: 7. Per the germline V gene, CDR1 is SGHRS and CDR2 is YFSETQ. The CDR3 DNA follows: TGCGCCAGCAGCTCATCGACAGGGGAGGACGAGCAGTACGTC. The encoded protein is CASSSSTGEDEQYV.

The CDR3 nucleotides read TGCGCCAGCGGATATCTGTACCAAGAGACCCAGTACTTC. Its protein product is CASGYLYQETQYF. J is TRBJ2-5 and V is TRBV10-2; D is undetermined. Deletions cut 8 bases from V and 0 bases from J, with 10 bases between. CDR1 is WSHSY and CDR2 is SAAADI in the germline V gene. The CDR3 is 13 amino acids.

This clonotype was seen a few times. The genes are TRBV29-1 and TRBJ2-3; 7 bases agree with TRBD1. There are 15 residues in the CDR3. J lost 1 base, V lost 5 bases, and 9 bases had no gene match. The germline CDR1 and CDR2 sequences are SQVTM and ANQGSEA. CDR3: CSVTPDRARTDTQYF. CDR3 coding DNA: TGCAGCGTTACTCCCGACAGGGCCCGCACAGATACGCAGTATTTT.

This clonotype was seen only a few times. The chain links TRBV5-1 to TRBJ1-2, with a tentative D call TRBD1 (6 bases). Trimming cost V 5 bases and J 7 bases, with 21 bases left between them. The CDR3 consists of 15 residues. The germline V gene has CDR1 SGHRS and CDR2 YFSETQ. Here the CDR3 DNA reads TGCGCCAGCAGTCTGGCAGGGGATCGAACTACTGGCTACACCTTC. This translates into CASSLAGDRTTGYTF.

The chain recombines TRBV7-3 with TRBJ1-2; D possibly corresponds to TRBD1 (5 bases). V was clipped by 4 bases and J by 7 bases, with 16 bases between them. This CDR3 comprises 14 residues. Germline V CDR1 and CDR2: SGHTA, FQGTGA. The chain's CDR3 is CASSSPGASGGYTF. In DNA form, the CDR3 reads TGTGCCAGCAGCTCCCCTGGGGCATCGGGTGGCTACACCTTC.

This clonotype was counted a few times. An end of the junction does not agree with germline; a read error may underlie this. This chain joins TRBV7-2 and TRBJ2-3; 12 nucleotides match TRBD2. The CDR3 extends over 15 amino acids. CDR1 is SGHTA and CDR2 is FQGNSA in the germline V gene. The CDR3 DNA reads TGTGCCAGCAGCCTAGCGGGAGGGGGCATTGATACGCAGTATTTT. It encodes CASSLAGGGIDTQYF.

CDR3 nucleotides: TGTGCCAGCCGGGCCGAATTAATGAACACTGAAGCTTTCTTT. This sequence encodes CASRAELMNTEAFF. The chain carries TRBV12-3 or TRBV12-4 and TRBJ1-1; D unresolved. This CDR3 region has 14 residues. V was pared by 8 bases and J by 0 bases, with 13 bases between.

This clonotype was found a few times. The V and J genes are TRBV20-1 and TRBJ2-3; D perhaps matches TRBD2 (5 bases). The germline gives CDR1 DFQATT, CDR2 SNEGSKA (reference sequence). The V end was cut by 3 bases, the J end by 2 bases, with 12 bases between. The CDR3 is 14 amino acids. In DNA, the CDR3 is TGCAGTGCTAGGGATGACGGGAACACAGATACGCAGTATTTT. Translated, it gives CSARDDGNTDTQYF.

As to this clonotype: The junction and the germline gene differ at one end; a read error may be behind it. The CDR3 nucleotides are TGCGCCAGCAGCCCCCGGGACAGGGGGTTGCTTGAGGAGTTCTTC. It yields the protein CASSPRDRGLLEEFF. The V and J genes are TRBV5-1 and TRBJ2-1; TRBD1 agrees at 11 bases. The CDR3 covers 15 residues. Looked up from germline, CDR1 is SGHRS and CDR2 is YFSETQ.

The V call is TRBV7-3, the J call TRBJ2-3; D gene ambiguous. V shed 5 bases and J shed 2 bases, with 8 bases lying between them. This CDR3 contains 13 residues. CDR1 is SGHTA and CDR2 is FQGTGA in the germline V gene. CDR3 sequence (DNA): TGTGCCAGCAGCCCCGCGACCACAGATACGCAGTATTTT. Translating it yields CASSPATTDTQYF. The full variable domain, with the rest looked up from reference TRBV7-3 and TRBJ2-3, is GAGVSQTPSNKVTEKGKYVELRCDPISGHTALYWYRQSLGQGPEFLIYFQGTGAADDSGLPNDRFFAVRPEGSVSTLKIQRTERGDSAVYLCASSPATTDTQYFGPGTRLTVL.

This clonotype was seen more than once but under ten times. The genes are TRBV24-1 and TRBJ2-7; D is unresolved. The CDR3 has 12 residues. V gave up 0 bases and J gave up 8 bases, with 7 bases separating them. Germline values: CDR1 KGHDR, CDR2 SFDVKD. For the CDR3, the DNA is TGTGCCACCAGTGATTTGGCAGGCCAGCAGTACTTC. Amino acid sequence: CATSDLAGQQYF.

The rearrangement joins TRBV20-1 to TRBJ1-2; D unclear. With 3 bases removed from V and 5 bases from J, the gap between germline ends came to 4 bases. CDR1 and CDR2 from the germline V gene are DFQATT and SNEGSKA (reference sequence). The CDR3 runs 10 residues. As DNA, the CDR3 is TGCAGTGCTAGCACTTATGGCTACACCTTC. Its translation is CSASTYGYTF.

This clonotype was counted a single time. V usage is TRBV7-9 and J usage is TRBJ2-1, with no clear D. Germline V gene data show CDR1 as SEHNR and CDR2 as FQNEAQ (reference sequence). V was pared by 5 bases and J by 5 bases, with 16 bases between. The length of the CDR3 is 15 residues. The CDR3 here is CASSVRTFGDNEQFF. CDR3 in DNA: TGTGCCAGCAGCGTCCGAACATTTGGGGACAATGAGCAGTTCTTC.

This chain links TRBV12-3 or TRBV12-4 with TRBJ2-1, with 8 bases matching TRBD1. The CDR3 totals 13 residues. V lost 8 bases to trimming and J lost 5 bases; unmatched junction nucleotides: 5. DNA for the CDR3: TGTGCCAGCGTTCCACAGGGGGACAATGAGCAGTTCTTC. Its protein is CASVPQGDNEQFF.

This clonotype showed up just a few times. The V call is TRBV20-1, the J call TRBJ2-3, with TRBD2 matching 7 bases. Germline values: CDR1 DFQATT, CDR2 SNEGSKA (reference sequence). V lost 0 bases, J lost 6 bases, and 9 bases stayed unmatched. This CDR3 comprises 15 residues. CDR3 DNA sequence: TGCAGTGCTAGAGAGGGGGGGGGGACCGTGGATACGCAGTATTTT. Translating it yields CSAREGGGTVDTQYF.

The CDR3 is CASSFFGIVSDTQYF. The CDR3 region has the DNA TGTGCCAGCAGCTTTTTTGGAATAGTCTCAGATACGCAGTATTTT. The V gene is TRBV5-6, the J gene TRBJ2-3; unclear D gene. Per germline, CDR1 SGHDT and CDR2 YYEEEE. V lost 2 bases and J 4 bases, leaving 14 bases between the germline ends. The CDR3 totals 15 residues.

This chain joins TRBV10-3 and TRBJ2-4; 7 positions agree with TRBD1. The J call is in doubt because the DNA end fits TRBJ2-7 better. This CDR3 region has 14 residues. Germline CDR1 ENHRY, CDR2 SYGVKD. The CDR3 loop reads CAISTGDEAYEQYF. DNA of the CDR3: TGTGCCATCAGTACAGGGGATGAGGCCTACGAGCAGTACTTC.

This clonotype was detected a few times. V and J are TRBV12-3 or TRBV12-4 and TRBJ1-2; D uncertain. Trimming pared 7 bases from V and 4 bases from J, leaving 16 bases between. This CDR3 has 14 amino acids. The CDR3 DNA follows: TGTGCCAGCACCTTTAGTACAGATCCCTATGGCTACACCTTC. It translates to CASTFSTDPYGYTF.

The V gene is TRBV6-5, the J gene TRBJ2-2; D remains ambiguous. Germline V lookup: CDR1 MNHEY, CDR2 SVGAGI. The CDR3 runs to 16 residues. Deletions cut 5 bases from V and 0 bases from J, with 13 bases between. DNA for the CDR3: TGTGCCAGCAGTCTAACAGTGAAAGCGAACACCGGGGAGCTGTTTTTT. It yields the protein CASSLTVKANTGELFF.

A few counts support this clonotype. The CDR3: CSATIRARVNLPYEQYF. CDR3 bases: TGCAGTGCTACTATCAGGGCGCGCGTTAACCTTCCCTACGAGCAGTACTTC. The V call is TRBV20-1, the J call TRBJ2-7; D possibly corresponds to TRBD1 (5 bases). V lost 4 bases and J lost 2, with 24 bases in between. Germline V lookup: CDR1 DFQATT, CDR2 SNEGSKA (reference sequence). This CDR3 region has 17 residues.

The chain employs TRBV6-5 and TRBJ1-2, with D hard to call. With 2 bases removed from V and 4 bases from J, the gap between germline ends came to 8 bases. This CDR3 comprises 13 residues. Germline V gene lookup returns CDR1 MNHEY and CDR2 SVGAGI. CDR3 coding DNA: TGTGCCAGCAGTTACAGGTGGAGCTATGGCTACACCTTC. Protein product: CASSYRWSYGYTF.